A selection of T cell receptor beta chains follows, all from one sample in a study of blood T cell repertoires in COVID-19. Assay: immunoSEQ multiplex PCR; the TCRdb copy retains only in-frame clones and omits some. The table has more than 150,000 clones, roughly nine tenths seen once; the top ten hold roughly 4%. The sample was peripheral blood. The source of these receptors is a woman aged 70 to 79 with acute or convalescent COVID-19. The CDR3 runs from the conserved cysteine through the conserved F or W. D genes are given only for firm matches. Clone size, where shown, is once, few, many, or a class for clones that have expanded.

d_call: TRBD1; cdr3_length: 17; v_call: TRBV18; clone_size: .; j_call: TRBJ1-1; cdr3_aa: CASSKQRTGNMNTEAFF; cdr3_nt: TGTGCCAGCTCTAAACAAAGGACAGGGAACATGAACACTGAAGCTTTCTTT
d_call: TRBD1; cdr3_length: 13; v_call: TRBV11-2; clone_size: .; j_call: TRBJ1-2; cdr3_aa: CASSPTGLYGYTF; cdr3_nt: TGTGCCAGCAGCCCGACAGGGCTCTATGGCTACACCTTC
d_call: TRBD1; cdr3_length: 15; v_call: TRBV28; clone_size: .; j_call: TRBJ2-7; cdr3_aa: CASSRPGQWSYEQYF; cdr3_nt: TGTGCCAGCAGTAGGCCGGGACAGTGGTCCTACGAGCAGTACTTC
d_call: .; cdr3_length: 14; v_call: TRBV5-8; clone_size: .; j_call: TRBJ1-1; cdr3_aa: CASSFAGMNTEAFF; cdr3_nt: TGTGCCAGCAGCTTTGCGGGTATGAACACTGAAGCTTTCTTT
d_call: .; cdr3_length: 14; v_call: TRBV19; clone_size: once; j_call: TRBJ2-7; cdr3_aa: CASSARDTYYEQYF; cdr3_nt: TGTGCCAGTAGTGCCCGGGACACCTACTACGAGCAGTACTTC
d_call: TRBD1; cdr3_length: 14; v_call: TRBV18; clone_size: once; j_call: TRBJ1-1; cdr3_aa: CASSPGTGAREAFF; cdr3_nt: TGTGCCAGCTCACCAGGGACAGGGGCCCGTGAAGCTTTCTTT
d_call: TRBD1; cdr3_length: 15; v_call: TRBV5-6; clone_size: .; j_call: TRBJ1-2; cdr3_aa: CASSIQTGGLSGYTF; cdr3_nt: TGTGCCAGCAGCATTCAAACAGGGGGCCTTTCTGGCTACACCTTC
d_call: TRBD2; cdr3_length: 15; v_call: TRBV27; clone_size: few; j_call: TRBJ2-7; cdr3_aa: CASSLFTSGAYEQYF; cdr3_nt: TGTGCCAGCAGTTTATTCACTAGCGGGGCTTACGAGCAGTACTTC
d_call: TRBD2; cdr3_length: 19; v_call: TRBV5-3; clone_size: .; j_call: TRBJ2-1; cdr3_aa: CARSLGPGKLAGSCNEQFF; cdr3_nt: TGTGCCAGAAGCCTGGGCCCAGGGAAACTAGCGGGATCATGCAATGAGCAGTTCTTC
d_call: TRBD2; cdr3_length: 15; v_call: TRBV28; clone_size: .; j_call: TRBJ2-1; cdr3_aa: CASSGTTRTYNEQFF; cdr3_nt: TGTGCCAGCAGTGGGACTACCCGAACATACAATGAGCAGTTCTTC
d_call: TRBD2; cdr3_length: 14; v_call: TRBV6-5; clone_size: .; j_call: TRBJ2-7; cdr3_aa: CASSYSDGGAVQYF; cdr3_nt: TGTGCCAGCAGTTACTCGGACGGGGGGGCTGTGCAGTACTTC
d_call: .; cdr3_length: 13; v_call: TRBV5-1; clone_size: .; j_call: TRBJ2-3; cdr3_aa: CASSLGVLDTQYF; cdr3_nt: TGCGCCAGCAGCTTGGGTGTCCTGGATACGCAGTATTTT
d_call: TRBD1; cdr3_length: 13; v_call: TRBV7-9; clone_size: .; j_call: TRBJ1-4; cdr3_aa: CAGEDRGYEKLFF; cdr3_nt: TGTGCCGGCGAGGACAGGGGATATGAAAAACTGTTTTTT
d_call: .; cdr3_length: 16; v_call: TRBV5-6; clone_size: .; j_call: TRBJ2-3; cdr3_aa: CASSLYQGGITDTQYF; cdr3_nt: TGTGCCAGCAGCTTGTACCAGGGCGGTATCACAGATACGCAGTATTTT
d_call: TRBD1; cdr3_length: 15; v_call: TRBV28; clone_size: .; j_call: TRBJ2-1; cdr3_aa: CASSRTGGGYNEQFF; cdr3_nt: TGTGCCAGCAGCCGAACAGGGGGTGGCTACAATGAGCAGTTCTTC
d_call: .; cdr3_length: 17; v_call: TRBV9; clone_size: .; j_call: TRBJ2-2; cdr3_aa: CASSVGQGGARTGELFF; cdr3_nt: TGTGCCAGCAGCGTAGGGCAAGGGGGGGCTCGTACCGGGGAGCTGTTTTTT
d_call: TRBD1; cdr3_length: 14; v_call: TRBV5-1; clone_size: .; j_call: TRBJ1-2; cdr3_aa: CASRGTTGDYGYTF; cdr3_nt: TGCGCCAGCAGGGGCACGACAGGGGACTATGGCTACACCTTC
d_call: .; cdr3_length: 16; v_call: TRBV7-2; clone_size: .; j_call: TRBJ1-2; cdr3_aa: CASSPYNLDRLVGYTF; cdr3_nt: TGTGCCAGCAGCCCATACAACCTTGACAGGTTGGTTGGCTACACCTTC
d_call: .; cdr3_length: 12; v_call: TRBV4-2; clone_size: .; j_call: TRBJ1-4; cdr3_aa: CASSQEGEKLFF; cdr3_nt: TGTGCCAGCAGCCAGGAGGGAGAAAAACTGTTTTTT
d_call: .; cdr3_length: 17; v_call: TRBV4-1; clone_size: .; j_call: TRBJ2-1; cdr3_aa: CASSQDPGQPLANEQFF; cdr3_nt: TGCGCCAGCAGCCAAGATCCGGGACAACCACTCGCCAATGAGCAGTTCTTC
d_call: TRBD1; cdr3_length: 17; v_call: TRBV3-1/TRBV3-2; clone_size: .; j_call: TRBJ1-2; cdr3_aa: CASSATERDRGYYGYTF; cdr3_nt: TGTGCCAGCAGCGCAACAGAGCGTGACAGGGGATACTATGGCTACACCTTC
d_call: TRBD1; cdr3_length: 16; v_call: TRBV2; clone_size: .; j_call: TRBJ1-2; cdr3_aa: CASSDRGQGFNYGYTF; cdr3_nt: TGTGCCAGCAGTGATCGCGGACAGGGGTTTAACTATGGCTACACCTTC
d_call: .; cdr3_length: 13; v_call: TRBV5-1; clone_size: .; j_call: TRBJ1-3; cdr3_aa: CASRVTAGNTIYF; cdr3_nt: TGCGCCAGCAGGGTGACAGCTGGAAACACCATATATTTT
d_call: TRBD2; cdr3_length: 16; v_call: TRBV6-2/TRBV6-3; clone_size: .; j_call: TRBJ2-7; cdr3_aa: CASSYSIFGGDHEQYF; cdr3_nt: TGTGCCAGCAGTTACTCGATATTCGGGGGGGACCACGAGCAGTACTTC
d_call: TRBD1; cdr3_length: 21; v_call: TRBV4-3; clone_size: .; j_call: TRBJ1-3; cdr3_aa: CASSQDYGGTGWVGSGNTIYF; cdr3_nt: TGCGCCAGCAGCCAAGATTATGGGGGGACAGGGTGGGTCGGCTCTGGAAACACCATATATTTT
d_call: TRBD2; cdr3_length: 15; v_call: TRBV18; clone_size: .; j_call: TRBJ2-3; cdr3_aa: CASSQSGGATDTQYF; cdr3_nt: TGTGCCAGCTCACAAAGCGGGGGGGCCACAGATACGCAGTATTTT
d_call: TRBD1; cdr3_length: 17; v_call: TRBV3-1/TRBV3-2; clone_size: .; j_call: TRBJ1-4; cdr3_aa: CASSQALTGGHNEKLFF; cdr3_nt: TGTGCCAGCAGCCAAGCACTGACAGGGGGCCATAATGAAAAACTGTTTTTT
d_call: TRBD1; cdr3_length: 15; v_call: TRBV19; clone_size: once; j_call: TRBJ1-4; cdr3_aa: CASSPRTGWDEKLFF; cdr3_nt: TGTGCCAGTAGTCCTCGGACAGGGTGGGATGAAAAACTGTTTTTT
d_call: .; cdr3_length: 15; v_call: TRBV28; clone_size: .; j_call: TRBJ1-6; cdr3_aa: CASRLRTAYNSPLHF; cdr3_nt: TGTGCCAGCAGACTAAGGACAGCATATAATTCACCCCTCCACTTT
d_call: TRBD2; cdr3_length: 17; v_call: TRBV5-6; clone_size: .; j_call: TRBJ2-1; cdr3_aa: CASSLPGTSGAYNEQFF; cdr3_nt: TGTGCCAGCAGCTTGCCCGGGACTAGCGGGGCCTACAATGAGCAGTTCTTC
d_call: .; cdr3_length: 15; v_call: TRBV6-2/TRBV6-3; clone_size: .; j_call: TRBJ1-5; cdr3_aa: CASSSTGYSNQPQHF; cdr3_nt: TGTGCCAGCAGTTCTACAGGGTATAGCAATCAGCCCCAGCATTTT
d_call: TRBD2; cdr3_length: 12; v_call: TRBV6-5; clone_size: .; j_call: TRBJ2-7; cdr3_aa: CASSSGTSGQYF; cdr3_nt: TGTGCCAGCAGCTCCGGGACTAGCGGGCAGTACTTC
d_call: TRBD2; cdr3_length: 20; v_call: TRBV5-1; clone_size: few; j_call: TRBJ2-5; cdr3_aa: CASSLDGLAGGFSSFRTQYF; cdr3_nt: TGCGCCAGCAGCTTGGACGGACTAGCGGGGGGATTCTCGTCTTTTCGGACCCAGTACTTC
d_call: TRBD2; cdr3_length: 17; v_call: TRBV18; clone_size: .; j_call: TRBJ2-1; cdr3_aa: CASSSGLAGEAYNEQFF; cdr3_nt: TGTGCCAGCTCATCCGGACTAGCGGGAGAAGCCTACAATGAGCAGTTCTTC
d_call: .; cdr3_length: 17; v_call: TRBV4-1; clone_size: .; j_call: TRBJ2-1; cdr3_aa: CASSPFGRRDRQNEQFF; cdr3_nt: TGCGCCAGCAGCCCCTTCGGTAGGAGGGACAGACAGAATGAGCAGTTCTTC
d_call: TRBD1; cdr3_length: 13; v_call: TRBV2; clone_size: .; j_call: TRBJ1-5; cdr3_aa: CASRQGGNQPQHF; cdr3_nt: TGTGCCAGCAGACAGGGGGGCAATCAGCCCCAGCATTTT
d_call: .; cdr3_length: 17; v_call: TRBV5-8; clone_size: once; j_call: TRBJ1-1; cdr3_aa: CATRGGGTFSSNTEAFF; cdr3_nt: TGTGCCACCCGCGGGGGGGGCACCTTCAGTTCGAACACTGAAGCTTTCTTT
d_call: .; cdr3_length: 15; v_call: TRBV4-3; clone_size: .; j_call: TRBJ2-5; cdr3_aa: CASSQESGIVETQYF; cdr3_nt: TGCGCCAGCAGCCAAGAATCCGGGATTGTTGAGACCCAGTACTTC
d_call: .; cdr3_length: 14; v_call: TRBV19; clone_size: .; j_call: TRBJ1-5; cdr3_aa: CASSADRRDQPQHF; cdr3_nt: TGTGCCAGTAGCGCGGACAGAAGGGATCAGCCCCAGCATTTT
d_call: TRBD1; cdr3_length: 16; v_call: TRBV7-2; clone_size: .; j_call: TRBJ1-2; cdr3_aa: CASSIGQGAMNYGYTF; cdr3_nt: TGTGCCAGCAGCATTGGACAGGGGGCGATGAACTATGGCTACACCTTC
d_call: TRBD1; cdr3_length: 14; v_call: TRBV27; clone_size: .; j_call: TRBJ2-1; cdr3_aa: CASRRDRGNNEQFF; cdr3_nt: TGTGCCAGCCGCAGGGACAGGGGGAACAATGAGCAGTTCTTC
d_call: .; cdr3_length: 15; v_call: TRBV7-2; clone_size: once; j_call: TRBJ1-1; cdr3_aa: CASSLAGTQNTEAFF; cdr3_nt: TGTGCCAGCAGCTTAGCCGGGACACAGAACACTGAAGCTTTCTTT